This T cell receptor (beta chain) was retrieved from a study of blood T cells in healthy people across ages. Study-wide findings and caveats: In these data, TCR beta diversity tracked strongly with naive T cell percentage. In long-lived donors, naive CD4+ cell counts and diversity exceeded those of aged donors. Donor CMV status, an unknown factor, possibly confounded changes in expanded clonotypes.

This CDR3 contains 15 residues. Losses at the gene ends were 6 bases for V and 7 bases for J; bases not matched to a gene: 14. A J-beta primer mix and a sample-barcoded 5' primer were used in a second PCR of roughly 7 to 12 cycles. TCRdb passed the 5' RACE reads through MiXCR, listing each CDR3 protein once. The sample has approximately 690,000 distinct CDR3 sequences; about 43% are singletons. Around 10 milliliters of peripheral blood were drawn from each donor. This clonotype showed up just a few times. Its antigen is currently unknown. The chain links TRBV12-3 or TRBV12-4 to TRBJ2-5, with 7 bases that match TRBD2. Sequenced material: blood. The receptor's source is an older man in good health. The CDR3 protein is CASSESRTSVGTQYF. The CDR3 DNA reads as TGTGCCAGCAGCGAGAGTCGTACTAGCGTGGGGACCCAGTACTTC.